The entry below describes one TCR beta chain. Negative isolation was applied to CD8+ and CD4+ T cells, and FACS enrichment was applied to TEMRA cells. Random hexamers served to reverse transcribe roughly 0.45 to 1 ug RNA. The amplification used immunoSEQ multiplex PCR on TCR beta CDR3; it spanned 54 Vbeta and 13 Jbeta. MiXCR, applied by TCRdb to the immunoSEQ multiplex PCR reads, yields one record per CDR3 protein. The sample lists over 150,000 distinct CDR3 sequences, approximately 93% occurring once. This CDR3 spans 14 amino acids. V dropped 6 bases and J dropped 2; count of bases not matched to a gene: 2. CDR1 is KGHDR, CDR2 SFDVKD, per germline. The data originate from a study of CD8 T cells in Susac syndrome.

The TCR comes from a human donor with multiple sclerosis. This chain uses TRBV24-1 with TRBJ2-2, with 7 bases aligning to TRBD1. The sequencing sample was made of CD4+ T cells from PBMCs. In DNA form, the CDR3 reads TGTGCCACCAGTCGGGACAGCAACACCGGGGAGCTGTTTTTT. Its protein product is CATSRDSNTGELFF.